This T cell receptor beta chain comes out of a study of blood T cell repertoires in COVID-19. Study at large: COVID-19 samples collected from the United States, Italy and Spain covered acute and convalescent phases. T cells, B-cell-depleted T cells, or PBMCs supplied cDNA or gDNA.

Original processing methods: Estimates of nucleated cell counts were drawn from the amplification of reference gene primers. Measured with immunoSEQ multiplex PCR; TCRdb has only the in-frame clones, and not every one. V and J calls and clone size are as listed in that table; D and trimming were resolved from the DNA. This sample has approximately 170,000 clones, with around 84% found just once. Sequencing was performed on peripheral blood. This TCR came from a woman of 80 years or more with acute or convalescent COVID-19.

The CDR3 DNA reads TGTGCCAGCAGTTTCGCGGGGACAGGGGCTAGCGAGCAGTACTTC. As protein: CASSFAGTGASEQYF. The chain uses TRBV5-8 and TRBJ2-7; 10 bases fit TRBD1. With 5 bases clipped from V and 6 bases from J, the junction kept 11 bases outside the gene matches. CDR3 size: 15 residues. Germline CDR1 reads SGHTS; CDR2 reads YDEGEE.